This T cell receptor beta chain came from a study of beta chain features in type 1 diabetes. This clone was counted only a few times. No antigen is known for it. The investigators reverse transcribed all of the isolated RNA, so they sequenced expressed TCRB transcripts. The assay was immunoSEQ multiplex PCR, and TCRdb's table has in-frame clones only and misses some. There are 350,000 to 450,000 clones in the sample; over 12% occur only once, and roughly 0.019% lies in the top ten. The CDR3 length is 14 residues. Germline CDR1 is MDHEN and CDR2 is SYDVKM. Trimming at V came to 2 bases and at J to 1 base, leaving 2 bases not matched to a gene. Study results and caveats: When Type 1 diabetes patients were examined, their TCRB CDR3s proved moderately but significantly shorter in all four CD4+ subsets. Within patients, naive, central memory and Treg TCRB repertoires seemed more similar than within healthy donors. More deletions and fewer insertions at VDJ junctions were seen in type 1 diabetes patients. Researchers could not determine here whether HLA type influences TCRB rearrangement.

The specimen sequenced was naive CD4+ T cells from blood. The receptor comes from a young woman in good health. The rearrangement links TRBV28 to TRBJ2-7; 7 bases map to TRBD1. CDR3 region: CASSLLTGSYEQYF. DNA for the CDR3: TGTGCCAGCAGTTTACTGACAGGGTCCTACGAGCAGTACTTC.